Given below is one T cell receptor (beta chain) in context. The entry originates in a study of T cell responses to AZD1222 COVID-19 vaccine. Germline lookup yields CDR1 KGHDR and CDR2 SFDVKD. The CDR3 runs to 13 residues. The V end was cut by 4 bases, the J end by 5 bases, with 10 bases between. Measured with immunoSEQ multiplex PCR; TCRdb has only the in-frame clones, and not every one. The sample carries 250,000 to 300,000 clones, around 92% recorded once. The TCR originated in an adult who received the AZD1222 COVID-19 vaccine. V usage is TRBV24-1 and J usage is TRBJ1-2, with D tentatively TRBD1 (6 bases). The sample consisted of peripheral blood, taken 28 days after the second AZD1222 dose. CDR3 protein: CATSDPQGYGYTF. The CDR3 region has the DNA TGTGCCACCAGTGACCCACAGGGATATGGCTACACCTTC.